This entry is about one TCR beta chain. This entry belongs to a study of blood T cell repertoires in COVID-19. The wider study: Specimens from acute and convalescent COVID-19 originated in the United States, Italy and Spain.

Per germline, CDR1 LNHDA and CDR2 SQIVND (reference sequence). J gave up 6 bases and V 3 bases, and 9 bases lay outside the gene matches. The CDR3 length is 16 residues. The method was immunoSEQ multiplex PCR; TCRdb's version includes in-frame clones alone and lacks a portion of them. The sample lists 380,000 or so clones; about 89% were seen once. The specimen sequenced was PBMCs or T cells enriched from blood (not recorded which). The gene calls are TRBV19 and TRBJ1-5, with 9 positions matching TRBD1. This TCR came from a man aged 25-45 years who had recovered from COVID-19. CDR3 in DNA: TGTGCCAGTAGTATGGCCAGGGACAGGGAAGGTCAGCCCCAGCATTTT. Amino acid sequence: CASSMARDREGQPQHF.